This T cell receptor beta chain was recorded in a study of cytomegalovirus exposure and HLA in healthy donors. On this clone: Its antigen remains unknown.

A multiplex PCR was run with 60 Vbeta primers and 13 Jbeta primers. Per the study methods: An analysis that came later counted 80 million or so unique TCR beta chains, around 12 million shared. Sequenced by immunoSEQ multiplex PCR; TCRdb stores in-frame clones only, minus some. V and J calls and clone size come straight from that table; D and trimming were deduced from the DNA. The profile covers around 92,000 clones, with roughly 80% appearing a single time and 16% taken by the ten largest. The germline V gene encodes CDR1 SGHAT and CDR2 FQNNGV. The CDR3 covers 16 residues. V shed 5 bases, J shed 0 bases, and the junction held 5 bases outside the gene matches. This cohort consisted of healthy bone marrow donors. The study, taken as a whole, reports: The records held CMV serostatus as the only immune exposure information. The authors later found TCR association rates varying by HLA locus, with DRB1 most and HLA-C fewest.

The V and J genes are TRBV11-2 and TRBJ2-7; TRBD2 aligns across 12 bases. The source is a man in his 60s in good health and CMV-seropositive. Specimen: PBMCs. The CDR3 DNA is TGTGCCAGCAGCATCACTAGCGGGGGGAGCTCCTACGAGCAGTACTTC. This codes for CASSITSGGSSYEQYF.